Below are 24 T cell receptor delta chains sequenced from a single sample in a study of γδ T cells in repeated Plasmodium falciparum infection. TCRdb repeated clone calling on the multiplex PCR reads with CATT. There are more than 45,000 delta-chain clones in the sample; roughly 1.8% occur only once, and around 16% lies in the top ten. Bulk repertoires came from Vgamma9/Vdelta2+ or Vdelta2-negative gammadelta T cells flow-sorted from PBMC. The sample was gamma-delta T cells from blood. These receptor sequences come from a pool of human donors (malaria-infected and uninfected, not separated).

This clone appeared a few times. Since a far larger clone is one base different, this is likely a read error. Other nucleotide sequences in the sample specify the same CDR3. V gene TRDV1 combines with J gene TRDJ1, with 8 nucleotides matching TRDD3. Germline V gene data show CDR1 as TSWWSYY and CDR2 as QGS. This CDR3 is 19 amino acids long. Trimming removed 4 bases from V and 2 bases from J; junction bases left unmatched: 18. Written as DNA, the CDR3 is TGTGCTCTTGGGGTTGGGCCTCCGAGACTGGGGGGCTGTACCGATAAACTCATCTTT. It yields the protein CALGVGPPRLGGCTDKLIF.

This clone occurred a few times. TCRdb has a much larger clone's protein, which differs at residue 16 from the translation of this DNA, likely because of a read error; what is shown is the protein translated from the DNA. V usage is TRDV2 and J usage is TRDJ1; 9 bases fit TRDD2. Here the J gene came from matching the DNA to germline, since TCRdb omits it. The CDR3 has 21 amino acids. CDR1 and CDR2 (germline): GEAIGNYY, EKD. After removal of 3 bases from V and 8 bases from J, the junction contained 30 bases not matched to a gene. CDR3: CACDQAPSYVEGKVRSDKLIF. CDR3 sequence (DNA): TGTGCCTGTGACCAAGCACCTTCCTACGTGGAGGGAAAGGTTCGTAGCGACAAACTCATCTTT.

Notes on this clone: For this DNA, TCRdb reports the protein of a much larger clone, which diverges at residue 9, most likely from a read error; the protein presented here is translated directly from the DNA. The chain's CDR3 is CACDTLPGIGGLLDTDKLIF. The CDR3 nucleotides are TGTGCCTGTGACACTCTTCCCGGGATTGGGGGTCTACTGGACACCGATAAACTCATCTTT. The chain couples TRDV2 to TRDJ1; a possible D gene is TRDD3 (6 bases). The CDR3 is made up of 20 amino acids. V shed 1 base and J shed 0 bases, with 26 bases lying between them. From germline, CDR1 is GEAIGNYY and CDR2 EKD.

This clone occurred a few times. Germline and junction disagree at one end, which may indicate a read error. The same CDR3 is also encoded by other DNA sequences in this sample. The genes are TRDV1 and TRDJ1; a possible D gene is TRDD2 (7 bases). Germline CDR1 is TSWWSYY and CDR2 is QGS. The CDR3 has 23 residues. The CDR3 DNA sequence: TGTGCTCTTGGGGAACCGTTTCCTACTACAGGCCTCTGGGGCTGGGGACACACCGATAAACTAATCTTT. Protein sequence: CALGEPFPTTGLWGWGHTDKLIF.

This clone was detected a few times. Only one base separates this from a far larger clonotype, so it likely reflects a read error. Other nucleotide sequences from this sample produce the same CDR3. The chain employs TRDV1 and TRDJ1, with 8 bases that match TRDD3. Since TCRdb gives no J gene, matching the DNA to germline was used here to assign it. The CDR3 loop spans 20 amino acids. CDR1 and CDR2 from the germline V gene are TSWWSYY and QGS. The CDR3, as DNA: TGTGCTCTTGGAGAACTTTCCCGTGGGGATACAGGGGGGGGCACCGATAAACTCATCTTT. It translates to CALGELSRGDTGGGTDKLIF.

In regard to this clone: TCRdb shows a much larger clone's protein in place of this DNA's translation, and the two differ at residue 6, likely through a read error; the protein shown is translated from the DNA. The chain carries TRDV1 and TRDJ1, with 11 positions matching TRDD3. The CDR3 spans 23 residues. Germline trimming cut 6 bases from V and 1 base from J; bases unmatched to any gene: 28. Looked up from germline, CDR1 is TSWWSYY and CDR2 is QGS. The CDR3 nucleotides read TGTGCTCTTGGCGCGGCGCGGATCTCCCCCGTACTGGGGGATAGATTTGGCACCGATAAACTCATCTTT. This gives the protein CALGAARISPVLGDRFGTDKLIF.

This clone occurred many times. This sequence may be a read error, since a much larger clone differs from it by one base. The same CDR3 also results from other DNA sequences found in this sample. CDR3 coding DNA: TGTGCCTGTGACAAGGCCTGTGTTCTCCCGAGGTACTGGGCCTCGCCCTTATGGGGCACCGATAAACTCATCTTT. This codes for CACDKACVLPRYWASPLWGTDKLIF. This chain links TRDV2 with TRDJ1, with D possibly being TRDD3 (6 bases). Per the germline V gene, CDR1 is GEAIGNYY and CDR2 is EKD. The CDR3 spans 25 residues. V dropped 2 bases and J dropped 1 base, with 43 bases sitting between them.

Concerning this clone itself: TCRdb's entry gives the protein of a much larger clone, which mismatches this DNA's translation at residue 15, likely from a read error; the protein reported here is translated from the DNA. The chain has TRDV1 and TRDJ1, with D possibly being TRDD2 (7 bases). TCRdb offers no J gene call, so here the DNA was matched to germline to obtain one. Germline values: CDR1 TSWWSYY, CDR2 QGS. The CDR3 has 23 residues. Trimming took off 5 bases at V and 1 base at J, with 38 bases between the two ends. The CDR3 loop reads CALGPPGVPTFGWGVYPTDKLIF. DNA for the CDR3: TGTGCTCTTGGGCCCCCCGGGGTTCCTACGTTTGGATGGGGGGTATATCCCACCGATAAACTCATCTTT.

The table lists this clone with a few counts. TCRdb's protein for this DNA is that of a much larger clone and differs from the translation at residue 15, likely a read error; the protein shown is the DNA translation. The chain carries TRDV1 and TRDJ1; TRDD3 matches 11 bases. CDR1 TSWWSYY and CDR2 QGS come from the germline V gene. V shed 4 bases, J shed 0 bases, and the junction held 22 bases outside the gene matches. The CDR3 contains 22 residues. CDR3 loop: CALGAPVGPDWGILAYTDKLIF. The CDR3 coding sequence is TGTGCTCTTGGGGCCCCTGTTGGGCCTGACTGGGGGATATTGGCGTACACCGATAAACTCATCTTT.

On this clone itself: The protein TCRdb lists belongs to a much larger clone and differs from this DNA's translation at residue 12, which points to a read error; the protein shown is made from the DNA. The rearrangement uses TRDV2 and TRDJ3; 8 nucleotides line up with TRDD3. The J gene, left out of TCRdb, was set here by checking the DNA against germline. The V gene end was trimmed by 3 bases and the J gene end by 0 bases; junction bases not matched to a gene: 18. CDR3 length: 22 amino acids. In germline, CDR1 is GEAIGNYY, CDR2 EKD. The chain's CDR3 is CACDSGAFTGGSSSWDTRQMFF. In DNA, the CDR3 is TGTGCCTGTGACTCCGGCGCGTTTACTGGGGGCTCGAGCTCCTGGGACACCCGACAGATGTTTTTC.

This clone was detected only a few times. This sequence may be a read error, since a much larger clone differs from it by one base. The chain links TRDV1 to TRDJ1; D ambiguous. Trimming removed 3 bases from V and 3 bases from J, with 17 bases in between. Germline CDR1 reads TSWWSYY; CDR2 reads QGS. The CDR3 contains 16 residues. CDR3 DNA sequence: TGTGCTCTTGGGGAGCTTAGACGAGGGTTAGCCGATAAACTCATCTTT. Translating gives CALGELRRGLADKLIF.

In its sample, this clone ranks as medium-sized. The gene calls are TRDV1 and TRDJ1; D ambiguous. V was cut by 3 bases and J by 0 bases, with 5 bases left in between. CDR1 is TSWWSYY and CDR2 is QGS in the germline V gene. This CDR3 is built from 13 residues. The CDR3 DNA reads as TGTGCTCTTGGGGACGTGTACACCGATAAACTCATCTTT. Translating gives CALGDVYTDKLIF.

A note on this clone: The protein TCRdb lists belongs to a much larger clone and differs from this DNA's translation at residue 21, which points to a read error; the protein shown is made from the DNA. The rearrangement links TRDV1 to TRDJ1; the match to TRDD3 covers 12 bases. There are 23 residues in the CDR3. The germline V gene has CDR1 TSWWSYY and CDR2 QGS. The CDR3 here is CALGELKSLHRYWGIQGEDKPIF. CDR3 nucleotides: TGTGCTCTTGGGGAACTAAAGTCCCTGCACCGGTACTGGGGGATACAGGGGGAGGATAAACCCATCTTT.

This clone has more than one count but fewer than ten. A far larger clone lies a single base away; this is likely a read error. Other DNA variants within this sample encode the same CDR3. The rearrangement links TRDV1 to TRDJ1; TRDD3 matches at 8 bases. This CDR3 spans 20 amino acids. The V gene's germline CDR1 is TSWWSYY and CDR2 QGS. CDR3 in DNA: TGTGCCCTTGGGGAACTCTGCGAGTCCCCTGGGGGACCGTACACCGATAAACTCATCTTT. Amino acids: CALGELCESPGGPYTDKLIF.

A note on this clone: Translating this DNA gives a protein that differs at residue 13 from the TCRdb one, which belongs to a much larger clone; a read error is likely, and the protein shown is this translation. This chain connects TRDV2 to TRDJ1; 7 nucleotides line up with TRDD3. The J gene, left out of TCRdb, was set here by checking the DNA against germline. This CDR3 comprises 16 residues. Germline V gene lookup returns CDR1 GEAIGNYY and CDR2 EKD. The V and J ends lost 4 bases and 9 bases, in that order; junction bases with no gene match: 19. The CDR3 nucleotides are TGTGCCTGTGAACCTGCGGCCAAATGGGGGAGAGATGAACTCATCTTT. Protein product: CACEPAAKWGRDELIF.

Note on this clone: The TCRdb protein, from a much larger clone, departs from this DNA's translation at residue 23, likely by read error; the protein shown derives from the DNA. The DNA for the CDR3 is TGTGCTCTTGGGGATCCAATTTTCCTACAGGGGGATAACCGTGCGGACTCCTGGGACACCCGACAGGTGTTTTTC. Translation: CALGDPIFLQGDNRADSWDTRQVFF. The V and J genes are TRDV1 and TRDJ3; D is possibly TRDD3 (8 bases). The CDR3 sequence is 25 residues long. The germline V gene has CDR1 TSWWSYY and CDR2 QGS.

This clone was counted between two and nine times. A far bigger clonotype differs at one base, so this is likely a read error. This specimen includes other DNA sequences encoding the same CDR3. The chain is built from TRAV38-2/DV8 and TRDJ1; possibly TRDD2 for D (9 bases). This CDR3 comprises 27 residues. Germline V gene data show CDR1 as TSESDYY and CDR2 as QEAYKQQN. The CDR3 DNA sequence: TGTGCCTATAGGAGTCGGGGGGGGAAAACCTTCCTACGCGCTCTCCGTACTGGGGGTCCTCACACCGATAAACTCATCTTT. This sequence encodes CAYRSRGGKTFLRALRTGGPHTDKLIF.

This clone was seen repeatedly, ten times or more. V usage is TRDV2 and J usage is TRDJ1, with D maybe TRDD3 (6 bases). Trimming shortened V by 0 bases and J by 0 bases, and 34 bases separated the two germline ends. The CDR3 extends over 23 amino acids. The germline V gene encodes CDR1 GEAIGNYY and CDR2 EKD. The CDR3 here is CACDTRDYLRARLGSEYTDKLIF. CDR3 bases: TGTGCCTGTGACACCCGGGACTACCTACGAGCGAGACTGGGAAGTGAGTACACCGATAAACTCATCTTT.

This clone has at least ten counts. This DNA translates differently at residue 13 from the TCRdb protein, which is that of a much larger clone; a read error is likely, and the protein shown is the DNA's own translation. The J gene is TRDJ1, the V gene TRDV1; D unresolved. Because TCRdb records no J gene, it was assigned here through a match of the DNA to germline. The CDR3 is 19 amino acids. V lost 1 base and J 1 base, leaving 22 bases between the germline ends. Germline assignment: CDR1 TSWWSYY and CDR2 QGS. In DNA, the CDR3 is TGTGCTCTTGGGGAACGATTTACTCTAACCCTCGTGTGCACCGATAAACTCATCTTT. Its protein is CALGERFTLTLVCTDKLIF.

This clone was seen more than once but under ten times. The protein held in TCRdb is that of a much larger clone and does not match this DNA's translation at residue 20, likely because of a read error; the protein shown is translated from the DNA. The chain is built from TRDV1 and TRDJ1; TRDD3 matches 9 bases. The germline CDR1 and CDR2 sequences are TSWWSYY and QGS. This CDR3 has 23 amino acids. The CDR3 sequence: CALGEPLLLLYWGNLETADNLIF. The DNA for the CDR3 is TGTGCTCTTGGGGAACCTCTCCTCCTCCTGTACTGGGGGAACCTGGAAACGGCCGATAACCTCATCTTT.

This sequence joins TRDV2 and TRDJ1; 12 nucleotides agree with TRDD3. The J gene was not available in TCRdb and was assigned here by matching the DNA to germline segments. Per the germline V gene, CDR1 is GEAIGNYY and CDR2 is EKD. Trimming took 0 bases from V and 0 from J; bases not matched to a gene: 19. CDR3 length equals 22 residues. The CDR3 DNA sequence: TGTGCCTGTGACACCGTCCTACGGGGTATACTGGGGGATACTAAGTACACCGATAAACTCATCTTT. It encodes CACDTVLRGILGDTKYTDKLIF.

This clone was detected only a few times. It differs at one base from a far larger clone, so likely a read error. The sample carries other DNA sequences with the same CDR3. V and J are TRDV1 and TRDJ1, with D perhaps TRDD3 (5 bases). The V end was cut by 2 bases, the J end by 0 bases, with 22 bases between. The CDR3 runs to 19 residues. CDR1 TSWWSYY and CDR2 QGS come from the germline V gene. The CDR3 DNA reads TGTGCTCTTGGGGAAGATATCTCCGGGATCCCCCCGTACACCGATAAACTCATCTTT. Its translation is CALGEDISGIPPYTDKLIF.

The table lists this clone with many counts. The germline gene is not matched at one end of the junction; a read error may be the cause. This chain joins TRDV1 and TRDJ1, with 12 bases lining up with TRDD3. The V gene's germline CDR1 is TSWWSYY and CDR2 QGS. This CDR3 is built from 26 residues. The CDR3 DNA is TGTGCTCTTGAGGAACTTCGATTCCTGGAACCCTACCGTCTGGGGGATACGGCCTGGTACACCGATAAACTCATCTTT. Protein sequence: CALEELRFLEPYRLGDTAWYTDKLIF.

Only a few counts were recorded for this clone. The protein TCRdb lists belongs to a much larger clone and differs from this DNA's translation at residue 4, which points to a read error; the protein shown is made from the DNA. This chain connects TRAV36/DV7 to TRDJ1; TRDD3 agrees at 12 bases. TCRdb supplies no J gene; here it was assigned by aligning the nucleotide sequence to germline. J lost 0 bases, V lost 4 bases, and 22 bases had no gene match. Germline V gene data show CDR1 as VTNFRS and CDR2 as LTSSGIE (reference sequence). There are 21 residues in the CDR3. CDR3 bases: TGTGCTGTGATCCTCATCCTGCCCTTCTGGGGGATACGCTCGGACACCGATAAACTCATCTTT. Translating it yields CAVILILPFWGIRSDTDKLIF.